This T cell receptor (beta chain) appears in the sequencing data of a study of post-analysis software for immune sequencing data. Study-level information: The courses of disease that were included comprised relapsing-remitting, secondary progressive and progressive-relapsing multiple sclerosis. Study-level points and caveats: The normalized Chao1 diversity of multiple sclerosis patients was significantly lower than that of controls. When patients were compared with controls, 5 or 6 TRBV segments were more frequent, TRBV5-6, TRBV5-1 and TRBV20-1 among them.

CDR1 is MNHEY, CDR2 SVGAGI, per germline. The CDR3 extends over 11 amino acids. The V end was cut by 2 bases, the J end by 15 bases, with 11 bases between. cDNA libraries of TCR beta carried unique molecular identifiers. TCRdb ran MiXCR on the PCR reads and lists one entry per CDR3 protein. Here the sample spans roughly 800,000 distinct CDR3 sequences, around 27% being singletons. To note about this clonotype: Antigen: not known.

The TCR was taken from a girl between 5 and 17 years old with multiple sclerosis. V and J are TRBV6-5 and TRBJ2-4; D is unresolved. The specimen sequenced was blood. Here the CDR3 reads CASSYGGYSYF. In nucleotides, the CDR3 is TGTGCCAGCAGTTACGGTGGGTATTCGTACTTC.